Listed below are T cell receptor beta chains from one sample, sequenced in a study of CD8+ T cells in alopecia areata. The protocol was immunoSEQ multiplex PCR, while the TCRdb copy is restricted to in-frame clones and leaves out a portion. The table has 100,000 to 150,000 clones, approximately 60% seen once. The specimen was CD4+ T cells sorted from blood, collected at week 4, from a patient treated with tofacitinib. The source is a human donor with alopecia areata. CDR3s include the opening cysteine and the closing phenylalanine or tryptophan. A D gene is named only where the DNA matches it firmly. A clone size is listed for some rows: how often the clone was seen (once, few, many), or a class if it is expanded.

v_call: TRBV29-1
d_call: .
j_call: TRBJ2-5
clone_size: few
cdr3_length: 11
cdr3_aa: CSATREETQYF
cdr3_nt: TGCAGCGCTACCAGGGAGGAGACCCAGTACTTC

v_call: TRBV19
d_call: .
j_call: TRBJ1-2
clone_size: .
cdr3_length: 12
cdr3_aa: CASSMEAYGYTF
cdr3_nt: TGTGCCAGTAGTATGGAGGCATATGGCTACACCTTC

v_call: TRBV29-1
d_call: TRBD2
j_call: TRBJ2-5
clone_size: .
cdr3_length: 15
cdr3_aa: CSVSPGGAKGETQYF
cdr3_nt: TGCAGCGTTTCGCCCGGGGGGGCGAAAGGAGAGACCCAGTACTTC

v_call: TRBV30
d_call: TRBD1
j_call: TRBJ2-7
clone_size: .
cdr3_length: 17
cdr3_aa: CAWSTKTRGRRTYEQYF
cdr3_nt: TGTGCCTGGAGCACAAAAACCAGGGGGCGCAGGACCTACGAGCAGTACTTC

v_call: TRBV9
d_call: .
j_call: TRBJ2-3
clone_size: .
cdr3_length: 14
cdr3_aa: CASSVIGGADTQYF
cdr3_nt: TGTGCCAGCAGCGTAATAGGTGGAGCAGATACGCAGTATTTT

v_call: TRBV18
d_call: .
j_call: TRBJ1-2
clone_size: .
cdr3_length: 14
cdr3_aa: CASSPREINYGYTF
cdr3_nt: TGTGCCAGCTCACCACGGGAGATTAACTATGGCTACACCTTC

v_call: TRBV7-3
d_call: .
j_call: TRBJ1-2
clone_size: .
cdr3_length: 14
cdr3_aa: CASSEGPDPNGYTF
cdr3_nt: TGTGCCAGCAGCGAGGGTCCCGACCCGAATGGCTACACCTTC

v_call: TRBV5-1
d_call: .
j_call: TRBJ1-1
clone_size: .
cdr3_length: 12
cdr3_aa: CASSLGTDGAFF
cdr3_nt: TGCGCCAGCAGCTTGGGGACGGATGGAGCTTTCTTT

v_call: TRBV30
d_call: .
j_call: TRBJ1-5
clone_size: .
cdr3_length: 15
cdr3_aa: CAWSDGVGGDQPQHF
cdr3_nt: TGTGCCTGGAGTGATGGGGTGGGAGGTGATCAGCCCCAGCATTTT

v_call: TRBV5-4
d_call: .
j_call: TRBJ1-2
clone_size: few
cdr3_length: 13
cdr3_aa: CASSQDGTVGYTF
cdr3_nt: TGTGCCAGCAGCCAGGACGGGACTGTAGGCTACACCTTC

v_call: TRBV29-1
d_call: TRBD1
j_call: TRBJ1-1
clone_size: few
cdr3_length: 13
cdr3_aa: CSAWDRPNTEAFF
cdr3_nt: TGCAGCGCCTGGGACAGACCAAACACTGAAGCTTTCTTT

v_call: TRBV30
d_call: TRBD2
j_call: TRBJ2-7
clone_size: .
cdr3_length: 14
cdr3_aa: CAWSILAGTYEQYF
cdr3_nt: TGTGCCTGGAGTATCTTAGCGGGGACCTACGAGCAGTACTTC

v_call: TRBV29-1
d_call: .
j_call: TRBJ2-3
clone_size: .
cdr3_length: 13
cdr3_aa: CSVVGDGTDTQYF
cdr3_nt: TGCAGCGTTGTGGGAGACGGTACAGATACGCAGTATTTT

v_call: TRBV4-3
d_call: TRBD2
j_call: TRBJ2-2
clone_size: .
cdr3_length: 15
cdr3_aa: CASSQDWLAARELFF
cdr3_nt: TGCGCCAGCAGCCAAGACTGGCTAGCGGCCCGGGAGCTGTTTTTT

v_call: TRBV29-1
d_call: .
j_call: TRBJ2-1
clone_size: .
cdr3_length: 12
cdr3_aa: CSVETRRNEQFF
cdr3_nt: TGCAGCGTTGAAACCAGGAGGAATGAGCAGTTCTTC

v_call: TRBV4-3
d_call: .
j_call: TRBJ2-5
clone_size: .
cdr3_length: 13
cdr3_aa: CASSQELVETQYF
cdr3_nt: TGCGCCAGCAGCCAAGAACTAGTTGAGACCCAGTACTTC